This TCR beta chain emerged from a study of quantifying T cell responses using KT2 cells. At the level of the study: Reverse transcription used primers in the TCR alpha and beta constant regions.

Study results and limitations: Counts of KT2 alpha and beta sequences rose linearly with the number of KT2 cells added.

Each cDNA got a UMI-containing oligo ligated at its 3' end. An equimolar mix of RC1.1 and RC1.2 primed the beta chain across TRBC1 and TRBC2. TCRdb used MiXCR to reprocess the UMI-ligation and nested PCR reads, holding one entry per CDR3 protein. The data contain tens of thousands of distinct CDR3 sequences, over 9% of them seen just once; the ten biggest clones take up around a tenth. This clonotype was observed a few times. The antigen remains unidentified. The V end lost 2 bases, the J end lost 0 bases, and 10 bases lay between the germline ends. The CDR3 is 15 amino acids. The germline V gene has CDR1 MNHEY and CDR2 SVGAGI.

The rearrangement links TRBV6-5 to TRBJ1-2; D is ambiguous. The origin of this receptor is a human donor. The sequencing sample was made of PBMCs spiked with cells of the T cell clone KT2. CDR3 in DNA: TGTGCCAGCAGTTACCAGCGCAGCGCTAACTATGGCTACACCTTC. Amino acid sequence: CASSYQRSANYGYTF.